The source of this T cell receptor (beta chain) is a study of blood T cell repertoires in COVID-19. In the study overall: The United States, Italy and Spain supplied acute and convalescent COVID-19 samples. In each case, the material was cDNA or gDNA derived from T cells, B-cell-depleted T cells, or PBMCs.

The CDR3 runs 12 residues. Germline CDR1 LNHDA, CDR2 SQIVND (reference sequence). V lost 4 bases, J lost 3 bases, and 6 bases lay in between. Authors' processing steps: Amplified reference gene primers provided the basis for estimating nucleated cell counts. Only in-frame clones appear in the TCRdb table, and some are missing; sequencing was by immunoSEQ multiplex PCR. That table furnishes V, J and clone size, whereas the DNA furnished D and trimming. The data contain about 160,000 clones, less than 85% of them singletons. The sample was peripheral blood. The V and J genes are TRBV19 and TRBJ1-1; D remains ambiguous. The receptor comes from a woman over 75 with active or convalescent COVID-19. The CDR3 DNA reads as TGTGCCAGTAGTAATGGGCACACTGAAGCTTTCTTT. Its protein is CASSNGHTEAFF. Full variable domain (missing parts from reference TRBV19 and TRBJ1-1): DGGITQSPKYLFRKEGQNVTLSCEQNLNHDAMYWYRQDPGQGLRLIYYSQIVNDFQKGDIAEGYSVSREKKESFPLTVTSAQKNPTAFYLCASSNGHTEAFFGQGTRLTVV.